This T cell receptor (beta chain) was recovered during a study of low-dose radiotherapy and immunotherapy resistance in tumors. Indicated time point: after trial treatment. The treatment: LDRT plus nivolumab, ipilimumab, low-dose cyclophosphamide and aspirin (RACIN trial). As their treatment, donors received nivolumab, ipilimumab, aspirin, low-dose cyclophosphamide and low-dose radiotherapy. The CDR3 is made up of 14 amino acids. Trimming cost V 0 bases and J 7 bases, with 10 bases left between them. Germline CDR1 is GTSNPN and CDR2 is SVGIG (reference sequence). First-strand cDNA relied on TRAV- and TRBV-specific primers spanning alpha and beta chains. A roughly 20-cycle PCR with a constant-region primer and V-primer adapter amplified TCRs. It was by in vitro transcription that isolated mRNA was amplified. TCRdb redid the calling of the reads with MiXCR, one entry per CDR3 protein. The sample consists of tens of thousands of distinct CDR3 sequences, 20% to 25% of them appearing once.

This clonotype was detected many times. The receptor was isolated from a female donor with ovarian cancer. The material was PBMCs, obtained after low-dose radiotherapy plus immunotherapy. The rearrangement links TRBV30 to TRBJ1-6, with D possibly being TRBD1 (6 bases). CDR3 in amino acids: CAWSVTGGNSPLHF. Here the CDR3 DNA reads TGTGCCTGGAGTGTGACAGGTGGGAATTCACCCCTCCACTTT.